This TCR beta chain was documented in a study of T cells expressing NK-cell markers. Across the study: Seven of the eight sequenced donors were HCMV-seropositive; one was seronegative. Study-level findings and limits: The same clonotypes also predominated in the CD3+CD56-NKG2C+ fraction of several donors.

TCRdb reprocessed the 5' RACE reads; each CDR3 protein has one entry and no DNA is given. The sample has 300,000 to 500,000 distinct CDR3 sequences. The CDR3 has 14 residues. Germline V gene lookup returns CDR1 SEHNR and CDR2 FQNEAQ (reference sequence). Details on this clonotype: Antigen: not known.

Sequencing input: blood T cells: a sorted CD56 or NKG2C T cell subset, CD4+ or CD8+ T cells, or bulk PBMC T cells (not recorded which). The clonotype originates from a woman between 45 and 60 years old in good health. The gene calls are TRBV7-9 and TRBJ1-4; TCRdb returns TRBD1, unconfirmable since there is no DNA. CDR3 in amino acids: CASSWDGANEKLFF.